Below, 5 T cell receptor beta chains from the same sample are listed, as sequenced in a study of cytomegalovirus exposure and HLA in healthy donors. PCR used 60 Vbeta primers and 13 Jbeta primers. Only in-frame clones appear in the TCRdb table, and some are missing; sequencing was by immunoSEQ multiplex PCR. The sample yields about 98,000 clones, approximately 78% seen once. Source material: PBMCs. These receptors all come from a man between 35 and 55 years old in good health and CMV-seronegative.

The chain links TRBV7-8 to TRBJ2-3; 12 bases fit TRBD2. The V gene end was trimmed by 5 bases and the J gene end by 13 bases; junction bases not matched to a gene: 7. The CDR3 runs to 13 residues. Germline assignment: CDR1 SGHVS and CDR2 FQNEAQ. The CDR3 coding sequence is TGTGCCAGCAGCAGGACTAGCGGGGCTCCCGAGTATTTT. Residues: CASSRTSGAPEYF. Variable domain in full (rest from reference TRBV7-8 and TRBJ2-3): GAGVSQSPRYKVAKRGQDVALRCDPISGHVSLFWYQQALGQGPEFLTYFQNEAQLDKSGLPSDRFFAERPEGSVSTLKIQRTQQEDSAVYLCASSRTSGAPEYFGPGTRLTVL.

The V gene is TRBV30, the J gene TRBJ1-4; D is uncertain. Germline CDR1 GTSNPN, CDR2 SVGIG (reference sequence). CDR3 size: 15 residues. Trimming removed 0 bases from V and 4 bases from J, with 12 bases in between. The CDR3 loop reads CAWSVTLDYNEKLFF. The CDR3 region has the DNA TGTGCCTGGAGTGTAACCCTCGACTATAATGAAAAACTGTTTTTT.

The J gene is TRBJ2-4, the V gene TRBV2; 7 bases map to TRBD1. V was clipped by 2 bases and J by 0 bases; unmatched bases: 19. CDR3 size: 21 residues. From germline, CDR1 is SNHLY and CDR2 FYNNEI. In DNA form, the CDR3 reads TGTGCCAGCAGTGAACGACGATCCGGGACAGAGGTTTTCCTAGCCAAAAACATTCAGTACTTC. It specifies CASSERRSGTEVFLAKNIQYF.

In DNA, the CDR3 is TGTGCCAGCAGGGCAGGGCAGACTGAAGCTTTCTTT. This encodes CASRAGQTEAFF. The J gene is TRBJ1-1, the V gene TRBV6-6, with D possibly being TRBD1 (5 bases). Trimming pared 6 bases from V and 5 bases from J, leaving 10 bases between. The V gene's germline CDR1 is MNHNY and CDR2 SVGAGI (reference sequence). The CDR3 contains 12 residues.

The chain couples TRBV5-1 to TRBJ1-1, with TRBD1 identical over 9 bases. V lost 0 bases to trimming and J lost 1 base; unmatched junction nucleotides: 7. This CDR3 has 17 residues. Germline values: CDR1 SGHRS, CDR2 YFSETQ. The CDR3 sequence is CASSLAGTGITNTEAFF. The CDR3 bases are TGCGCCAGCAGCTTGGCCGGGACAGGGATAACGAACACTGAAGCTTTCTTT. The full variable domain, rest sourced from reference TRBV5-1 and TRBJ1-1, is KAGVTQTPRYLIKTRGQQVTLSCSPISGHRSVSWYQQTPGQGLQFLFEYFSETQRNKGNFPGRFSGRQFSNSRSEMNVSTLELGDSALYLCASSLAGTGITNTEAFFGQGTRLTVV.